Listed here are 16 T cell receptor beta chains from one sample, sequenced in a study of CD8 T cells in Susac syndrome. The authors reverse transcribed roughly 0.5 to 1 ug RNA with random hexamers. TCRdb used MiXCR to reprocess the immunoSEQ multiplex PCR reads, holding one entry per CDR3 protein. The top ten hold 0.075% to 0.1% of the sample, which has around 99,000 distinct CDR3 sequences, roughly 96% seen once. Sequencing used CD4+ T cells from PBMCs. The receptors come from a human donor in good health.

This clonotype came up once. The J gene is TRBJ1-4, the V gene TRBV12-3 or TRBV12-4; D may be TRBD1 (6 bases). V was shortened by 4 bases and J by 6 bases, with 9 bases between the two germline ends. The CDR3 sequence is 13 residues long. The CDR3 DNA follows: TGTGCCAGCAGTTCAGGGGTGGATGAAAAACTGTTTTTT. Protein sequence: CASSSGVDEKLFF.

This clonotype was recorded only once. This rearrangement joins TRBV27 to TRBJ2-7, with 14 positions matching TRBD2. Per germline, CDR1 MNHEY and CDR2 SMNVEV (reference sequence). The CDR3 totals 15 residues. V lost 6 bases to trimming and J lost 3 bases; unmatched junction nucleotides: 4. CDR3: CASRRLAGGNYEQYF. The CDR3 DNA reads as TGTGCCAGCAGGAGACTAGCGGGAGGGAACTACGAGCAGTACTTC.

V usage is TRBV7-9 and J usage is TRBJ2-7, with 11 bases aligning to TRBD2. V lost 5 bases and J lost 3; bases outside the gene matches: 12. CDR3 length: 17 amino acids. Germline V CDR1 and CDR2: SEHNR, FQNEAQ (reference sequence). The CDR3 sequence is CASSARQGGTSGYEQYF. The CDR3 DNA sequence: TGTGCCAGCAGCGCCCGACAGGGCGGGACTAGCGGCTACGAGCAGTACTTC.

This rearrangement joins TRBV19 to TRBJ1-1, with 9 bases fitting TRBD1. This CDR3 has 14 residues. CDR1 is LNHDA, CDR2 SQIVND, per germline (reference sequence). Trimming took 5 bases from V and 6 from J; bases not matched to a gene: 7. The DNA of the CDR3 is TGTGCCAGTAGTTTACAGGGGGCGGGAGCTGAAGCTTTCTTT. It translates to CASSLQGAGAEAFF.

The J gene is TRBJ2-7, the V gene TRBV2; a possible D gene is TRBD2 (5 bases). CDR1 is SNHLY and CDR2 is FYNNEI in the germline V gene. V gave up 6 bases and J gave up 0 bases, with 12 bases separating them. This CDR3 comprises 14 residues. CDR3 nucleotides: TGTGCCAGCAGGAGCGGCTCTAGCTCCTACGAGCAGTACTTC. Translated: CASRSGSSSYEQYF.

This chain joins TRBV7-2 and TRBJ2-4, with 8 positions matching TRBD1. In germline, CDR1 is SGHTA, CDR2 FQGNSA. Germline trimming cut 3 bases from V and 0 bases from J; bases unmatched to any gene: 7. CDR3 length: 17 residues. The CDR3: CASSFTGGRPAKNIQYF. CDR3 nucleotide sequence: TGTGCCAGCAGCTTCACAGGGGGGCGACCAGCCAAAAACATTCAGTACTTC.

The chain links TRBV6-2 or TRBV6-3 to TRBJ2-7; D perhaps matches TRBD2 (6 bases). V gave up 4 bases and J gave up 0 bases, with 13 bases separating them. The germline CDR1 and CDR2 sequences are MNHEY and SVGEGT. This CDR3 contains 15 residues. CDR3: CASSSPMTSSYEQYF. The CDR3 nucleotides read TGTGCCAGCAGTTCTCCCATGACTAGCTCCTACGAGCAGTACTTC.

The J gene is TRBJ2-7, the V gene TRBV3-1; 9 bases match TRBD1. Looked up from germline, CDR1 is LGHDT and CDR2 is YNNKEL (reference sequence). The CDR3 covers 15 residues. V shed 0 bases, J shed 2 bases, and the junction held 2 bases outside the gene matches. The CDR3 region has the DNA TGTGCCAGCAGCCAAGATGGGACAGGGACCTACGAGCAGTACTTC. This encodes CASSQDGTGTYEQYF.

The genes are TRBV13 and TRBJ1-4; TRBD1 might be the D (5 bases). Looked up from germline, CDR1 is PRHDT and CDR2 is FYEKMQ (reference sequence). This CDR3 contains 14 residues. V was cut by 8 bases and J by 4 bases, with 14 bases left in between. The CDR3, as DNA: TGTGCCAGCGGTCCGTGGGGGAATAATGAAAAACTGTTTTTT. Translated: CASGPWGNNEKLFF.

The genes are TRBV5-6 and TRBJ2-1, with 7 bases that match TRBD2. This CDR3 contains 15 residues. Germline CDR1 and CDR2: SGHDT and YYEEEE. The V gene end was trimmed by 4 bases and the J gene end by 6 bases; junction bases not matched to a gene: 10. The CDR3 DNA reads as TGTGCCAGCAGCGGGGACTATAACCGTGGCAATGAGCAGTTCTTC. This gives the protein CASSGDYNRGNEQFF.

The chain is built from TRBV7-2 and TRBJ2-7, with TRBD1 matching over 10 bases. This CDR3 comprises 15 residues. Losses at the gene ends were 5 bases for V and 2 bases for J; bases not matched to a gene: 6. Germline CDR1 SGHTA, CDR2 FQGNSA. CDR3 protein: CASSQTGGGPYEQYF. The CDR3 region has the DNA TGTGCCAGCAGCCAGACAGGGGGCGGACCCTACGAGCAGTACTTC.

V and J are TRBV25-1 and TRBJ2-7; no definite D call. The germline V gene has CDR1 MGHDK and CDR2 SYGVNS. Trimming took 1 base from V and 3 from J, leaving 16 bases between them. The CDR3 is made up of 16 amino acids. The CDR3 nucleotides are TGTGCCAGCAGTGAATCAGGCACCCATGGGGTCTACGAGCAGTACTTC. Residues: CASSESGTHGVYEQYF.

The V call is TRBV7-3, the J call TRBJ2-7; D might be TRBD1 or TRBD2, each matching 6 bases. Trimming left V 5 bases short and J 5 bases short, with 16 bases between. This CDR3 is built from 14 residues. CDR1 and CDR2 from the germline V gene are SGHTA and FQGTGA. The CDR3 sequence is CASSRKPGAHEQYF. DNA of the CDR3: TGTGCCAGCAGCCGAAAACCGGGGGCCCACGAGCAGTACTTC.

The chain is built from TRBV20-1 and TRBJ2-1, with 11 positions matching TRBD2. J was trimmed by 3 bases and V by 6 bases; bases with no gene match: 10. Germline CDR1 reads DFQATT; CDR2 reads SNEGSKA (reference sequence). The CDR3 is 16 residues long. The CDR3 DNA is TGCAGTGCGCCATCCCTAGCGGGGGGAGGCTACAATGAGCAGTTCTTC. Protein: CSAPSLAGGGYNEQFF.

CDR3 sequence reads: CASSRGLEGYEQYF. As DNA, the CDR3 is TGTGCCAGCAGCCGAGGACTAGAGGGTTACGAGCAGTACTTC. The rearrangement joins TRBV5-4 to TRBJ2-7; 7 nucleotides match TRBD2. The CDR3 extends over 14 amino acids. The V gene's germline CDR1 is SGHNT and CDR2 YYREEE (reference sequence). J gave up 4 bases and V 4 bases, and 8 bases lay outside the gene matches.

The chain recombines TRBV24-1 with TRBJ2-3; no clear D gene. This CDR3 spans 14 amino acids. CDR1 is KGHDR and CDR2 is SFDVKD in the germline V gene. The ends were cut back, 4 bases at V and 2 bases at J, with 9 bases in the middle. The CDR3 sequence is CATSDPVTTDTQYF. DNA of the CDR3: TGTGCCACCAGTGACCCGGTAACCACAGATACGCAGTATTTT.